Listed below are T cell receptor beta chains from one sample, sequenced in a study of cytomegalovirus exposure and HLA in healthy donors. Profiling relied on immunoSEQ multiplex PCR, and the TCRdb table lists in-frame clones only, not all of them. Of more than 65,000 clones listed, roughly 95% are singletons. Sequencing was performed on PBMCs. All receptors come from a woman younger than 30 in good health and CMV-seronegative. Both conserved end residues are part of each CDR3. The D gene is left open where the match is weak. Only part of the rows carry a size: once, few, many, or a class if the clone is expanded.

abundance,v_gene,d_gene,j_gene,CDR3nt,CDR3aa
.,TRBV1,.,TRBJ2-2,TGCACCAGCAGCCAATGCGGTGAGGGGAACACCGGGGAGCTGTTTTTT,CTSSQCGEGNTGELFF
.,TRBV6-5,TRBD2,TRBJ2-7,TGTGCCAGCAGTTCCTCCGGGACTAGCGGGAGATACGAGCAGTACTTC,CASSSSGTSGRYEQYF
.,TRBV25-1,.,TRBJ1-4,TGTGCCAGCAGTGATACAGGATCCTCCGAAAAACTGTTTTTT,CASSDTGSSEKLFF
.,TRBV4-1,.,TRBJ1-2,TGCGCCAGCAGCCAAGATCCGGTACCATCCTATGGCTACACCTTC,CASSQDPVPSYGYTF
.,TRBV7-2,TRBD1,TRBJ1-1,TGTGCCAGCAGCTTCTGGACAGGGATGAACACTGAAGCTTTCTTT,CASSFWTGMNTEAFF
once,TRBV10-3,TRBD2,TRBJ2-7,TGTGCCATCAAGAACACCGGGACTAACGGCGAGCAGTACTTC,CAIKNTGTNGEQYF
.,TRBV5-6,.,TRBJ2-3,TGTGCCAGCAGACACTCGGGAGCTACGCAGTATTTT,CASRHSGATQYF
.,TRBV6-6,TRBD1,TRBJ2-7,TGTGCCAGCAGTTACTCCCGGGACAGGGGGAAAGGGTACTTC,CASSYSRDRGKGYF
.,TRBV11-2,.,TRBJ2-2,TGTGCCAGCAGCTTAGATCGGGCTCGGAGCGGCACCGGGGAGCTGTTTTTT,CASSLDRARSGTGELFF
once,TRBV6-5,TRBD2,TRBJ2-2,TGTGCCAGCAGTTACTCTGCGGGAGCCCGAGCCGGGGAGCTGTTTTTT,CASSYSAGARAGELFF
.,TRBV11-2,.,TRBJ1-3,TGTGCCAGCAGCTTAGAAGCGGCCTCTGGAAACACCATATATTTT,CASSLEAASGNTIYF
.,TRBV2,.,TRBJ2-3,TGTGCCAGCATTATGGAGATAGCAGATACGCAGTATTTT,CASIMEIADTQYF
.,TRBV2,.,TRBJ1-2,TGTGCCAGCAGTGTCGGGGGGCGAGGTGGCTACACCTTC,CASSVGGRGGYTF